The rows below give T cell receptor beta chains drawn from one sample of a study of blood T cell repertoires in COVID-19. Libraries were prepared by immunoSEQ multiplex PCR; TCRdb keeps only in-frame clonotypes and omits some of them. The sample consists of 200,000 to 250,000 clones, 88% of them appearing once. Sequenced sample: peripheral blood. These receptors were taken from a woman aged 60 to 75 with acute or convalescent COVID-19. CDR3s include the opening cysteine and the closing phenylalanine or tryptophan. Each record gives: D gene, clone size, J gene, CDR3 length, V gene, CDR3 DNA, CDR3 protein. The D gene is left open where the match is weak. Not every row has a clone size; where given, it reads once, few, many or a size class.

.	.	TRBJ2-7	14	TRBV5-4	TGTGCCAGCAGCTTGGGGGCAGGGTACGACGAGCAGTACTTC	CASSLGAGYDEQYF
.	.	TRBJ2-6	12	TRBV19	TGTGCCAGTACAGAGACAAAAGACGTCCTGACTTTC	CASTETKDVLTF
TRBD1	.	TRBJ1-2	14	TRBV7-9	TGTGCCAGCAGCACTCAGGGGGCGGTCTATGGCTACACCTTC	CASSTQGAVYGYTF
TRBD1	.	TRBJ2-6	17	TRBV4-2	TGTGCCAGCAGCCTTGGTGGACAGGGGGCTGGGGCCAACGTCCTGACTTTC	CASSLGGQGAGANVLTF
.	.	TRBJ2-6	17	TRBV5-4	TGTGCCAGCAGCGCCAGGGTGGTAACTGCTGGGGCCAACGTCCTGACTTTC	CASSARVVTAGANVLTF
TRBD2	.	TRBJ2-5	18	TRBV2	TGTGCCAGCAGGGGTTCGGAATGGCTGGGTAGCGGGGAAGAGACCCAGTACTTC	CASRGSEWLGSGEETQYF
TRBD1	.	TRBJ1-5	14	TRBV2	TGTGCCAGCACAACCGGGACAGGGGGTCAGCCCCAGCATTTT	CASTTGTGGQPQHF
.	.	TRBJ1-1	14	TRBV18	TGTGCCAGCTCAGTCTCGTTCGGGAACACTGAAGCTTTCTTT	CASSVSFGNTEAFF
TRBD1	.	TRBJ2-3	14	TRBV19	TGTGCCAGTAGCTTGGACAGGGCGATAGATACGCAGTATTTT	CASSLDRAIDTQYF
TRBD2	.	TRBJ2-1	16	TRBV29-1	TGCAGCGTCGAGTGGTGGTCAGCGGGAGATGGCAATGAGCAGTTCTTC	CSVEWWSAGDGNEQFF
TRBD2	once	TRBJ2-3	17	TRBV24-1	TGTGCCACCAGTGACCGGACAGCGGGGGCAGGGATAGATACGCAGTATTTT	CATSDRTAGAGIDTQYF
.	.	TRBJ1-2	13	TRBV18	TGTGCCAGCTCTGCCTCGGGTCTTTATGGCTACACCTTC	CASSASGLYGYTF
.	many	TRBJ1-1	12	TRBV10-1	TGCGCCAGCAGCAACAGCTACACTGAAGCTTTCTTT	CASSNSYTEAFF
.	.	TRBJ1-1	14	TRBV12-5	TGTGCTAGTGCTGAGACAGGCCTAAACACTGAAGCTTTCTTT	CASAETGLNTEAFF
.	.	TRBJ2-7	13	TRBV6-2/TRBV6-3	TGTGCCAGCAGTGACAGATCCTCCTACGAGCAGTACTTC	CASSDRSSYEQYF
.	.	TRBJ2-3	12	TRBV3-1/TRBV3-2	TGTGCCAGCAGCCCAAACACAGATACGCAGTATTTT	CASSPNTDTQYF
.	.	TRBJ1-2	13	TRBV19	TGTGCCAGTACCCTTTCGGGGAGGTATGGCTACACCTTC	CASTLSGRYGYTF
TRBD1	.	TRBJ1-2	13	TRBV30	TGTGCCTGGAGCGCACAGGGGGCTGGTGGCTACACCTTC	CAWSAQGAGGYTF
TRBD1	.	TRBJ1-1	12	TRBV29-1	TGCAGCGTTGATAAGGGGACAGCTGAAGCTTTCTTT	CSVDKGTAEAFF
TRBD1	.	TRBJ1-5	14	TRBV10-3	TGTGCCATCAGTGGACAGGGGGGGGATCAGCCCCAGCATTTT	CAISGQGGDQPQHF
TRBD1	once	TRBJ2-1	15	TRBV7-2	TGTGCCAGCAGCTTTGACAGGGGCCCTTACAATGAGCAGTTCTTC	CASSFDRGPYNEQFF
TRBD1	.	TRBJ1-1	16	TRBV5-4	TGTGCCAGCAGTCGTGGCGGACAGGGGGAGAACACTGAAGCTTTCTTT	CASSRGGQGENTEAFF
.	.	TRBJ1-3	12	TRBV10-3	TGTGCCATCAAGGCGGATGGAAACACCATATATTTT	CAIKADGNTIYF
.	.	TRBJ1-1	13	TRBV5-1	TGCGCCAGCAGCGCAGGGAAGAGCACTGAAGCTTTCTTT	CASSAGKSTEAFF
TRBD1	.	TRBJ2-2	16	TRBV5-1	TGCGCCAGCAGCACTGGACAGGGGGCGCCCACCGGGGAGCTGTTTTTT	CASSTGQGAPTGELFF
.	once	TRBJ1-5	17	TRBV7-8	TGTGCCAGCAGCTTAGCGCGGCTGGTTACTAGCAATCAGCCCCAGCATTTT	CASSLARLVTSNQPQHF
TRBD1	.	TRBJ2-7	13	TRBV28	TGTGCCAGCAGTGGGGACAGGGCCTACGAGCAGTACTTC	CASSGDRAYEQYF
.	.	TRBJ2-3	14	TRBV27	TGTGCCAGCAGTATGATGGTAGCGACAGATACGCAGTATTTT	CASSMMVATDTQYF
.	.	TRBJ1-2	13	TRBV6-2/TRBV6-3	TGTGCCAGCAGTTCCAGGGCCAACTATGGCTACACCTTC	CASSSRANYGYTF
TRBD2	.	TRBJ2-3	16	TRBV5-1	TGCGCCAGCAGCCCCGGAGGGCGGGGGGGCACAGATACGCAGTATTTT	CASSPGGRGGTDTQYF
TRBD1	once	TRBJ1-2	14	TRBV28	TGTGCCAGCAGTCCCTTCGAGGACAGGGATGGCTACACCTTC	CASSPFEDRDGYTF
.	.	TRBJ1-2	13	TRBV15	TGTGCCACCAGCAGAGATAGGGGCGAGAACCACACCTTC	CATSRDRGENHTF
.	.	TRBJ1-1	14	TRBV5-8	TGTGCCAGCAGCTTAGGGCTCGGGAGCACTGAAGCTTTCTTT	CASSLGLGSTEAFF
.	.	TRBJ1-1	13	TRBV5-1	TGCGCCAGCAGCTTCTACAGCAACTTTGAAGCTTTCTTT	CASSFYSNFEAFF
TRBD2	once	TRBJ2-3	16	TRBV5-1	TGCGCCAGCAGCTTGGCAACTAGCGGCCGCACAGATACGCAGTATTTT	CASSLATSGRTDTQYF
.	.	TRBJ1-2	14	TRBV9	TGTGCCAGCAGCGTAACCGGAGGAGACTATGGCTACACCTTC	CASSVTGGDYGYTF
.	few	TRBJ1-1	14	TRBV19	TGTGCCAGTAGTATCCAGGGCGGGAGCACTGAAGCTTTCTTT	CASSIQGGSTEAFF
TRBD1	.	TRBJ2-1	16	TRBV7-2	TGTGCCAGCAGCTCCCTTCGGAGACAGGGCTACAATGAGCAGTTCTTC	CASSSLRRQGYNEQFF
TRBD2	.	TRBJ2-7	16	TRBV6-6	TGTGCCAGCCGTGGCAGGACTAGCGGGGGGGCTTACGAGCAGTACTTC	CASRGRTSGGAYEQYF
.	.	TRBJ1-4	16	TRBV5-1	TGCGCCAGCAGCTGGAACAGCCTTTCAACTAATGAAAAACTGTTTTTT	CASSWNSLSTNEKLFF
.	.	TRBJ1-4	16	TRBV30	TGTGCCTGGAGTTCAGGTCTCCTTGCAACTAATGAAAAACTGTTTTTT	CAWSSGLLATNEKLFF
.	.	TRBJ1-4	15	TRBV4-1	TGCGCCAGCAGACATGAGGTCGCAACTAATGAAAAACTGTTTTTT	CASRHEVATNEKLFF
.	.	TRBJ1-6	14	TRBV21-1	TGTGCCAGCAGCAAAGAAAGAGCTAATTCACCCCTCCACTTT	CASSKERANSPLHF